This T cell receptor (beta chain) came from a study of regulatory T cells in long-lasting Graves disease. Building of the TCR beta libraries involved iRepertoire HTBI primers and Arm-PCR of CDR3 regions. TCRdb ran MiXCR on the multiplex PCR reads and lists one entry per CDR3 protein. The top ten hold about 6.6% of the sample, which has 400,000 to 600,000 distinct CDR3 sequences, 20% to 25% seen once. This CDR3 has 14 amino acids. Germline loops: CDR1 MNHEY, CDR2 SVGAGI. V gave up 2 bases and J gave up 6 bases; unmatched junction bases: 6. Time point defined: persistent/refractory GD, antithyroid drugs over 5 years with positive TRAb. The TCR library was made from RNA that had been extracted from PBMCs in TRIzol.

The sequences come from peripheral blood mononuclear cells (PBMCs), collected when the disease was refractory, from a patient treated with antithyroid drugs. This sequence joins TRBV6-5 and TRBJ2-7; 8 nucleotides align to TRBD1. The source of this sequence is a female donor with Graves disease. The CDR3 is CASSYKDRVPEQYF. The DNA for the CDR3 is TGTGCCAGCAGTTACAAGGACAGGGTTCCCGAGCAGTACTTC.